This T cell receptor beta chain stems from a study of blood T cell repertoires in COVID-19. Across the whole study: Italy, Spain and the United States were the sources of the convalescent and acute COVID-19 samples. Sources were T cells, B-cell-depleted T cells, or PBMCs; the material itself was cDNA or gDNA.

Original handling: Cell counts per sample came from amplifying reference gene primers. The protocol was immunoSEQ multiplex PCR, while the TCRdb copy is restricted to in-frame clones and leaves out a portion. V and J calls plus clone size are reproduced from that table; the DNA served to infer D and trimming. The sample shows about 86,000 clones, roughly 82% of them seen only once. This clone has a single count. Germline CDR1 SGHNT, CDR2 YYREEE (reference sequence). The CDR3 totals 18 residues. V lost 2 bases and J lost 13; bases outside the gene matches: 17. The sample was peripheral blood. The TCR was taken from a woman of 80 years or more with acute or convalescent COVID-19. The chain joins TRBV5-4 to TRBJ2-1; 14 bases fit TRBD2. The CDR3 here is CASSLLTSGRAPGDRQFF. CDR3 sequence (DNA): TGTGCCAGCAGCTTATTGACTAGCGGGAGGGCCCCCGGAGACCGACAGTTCTTC.